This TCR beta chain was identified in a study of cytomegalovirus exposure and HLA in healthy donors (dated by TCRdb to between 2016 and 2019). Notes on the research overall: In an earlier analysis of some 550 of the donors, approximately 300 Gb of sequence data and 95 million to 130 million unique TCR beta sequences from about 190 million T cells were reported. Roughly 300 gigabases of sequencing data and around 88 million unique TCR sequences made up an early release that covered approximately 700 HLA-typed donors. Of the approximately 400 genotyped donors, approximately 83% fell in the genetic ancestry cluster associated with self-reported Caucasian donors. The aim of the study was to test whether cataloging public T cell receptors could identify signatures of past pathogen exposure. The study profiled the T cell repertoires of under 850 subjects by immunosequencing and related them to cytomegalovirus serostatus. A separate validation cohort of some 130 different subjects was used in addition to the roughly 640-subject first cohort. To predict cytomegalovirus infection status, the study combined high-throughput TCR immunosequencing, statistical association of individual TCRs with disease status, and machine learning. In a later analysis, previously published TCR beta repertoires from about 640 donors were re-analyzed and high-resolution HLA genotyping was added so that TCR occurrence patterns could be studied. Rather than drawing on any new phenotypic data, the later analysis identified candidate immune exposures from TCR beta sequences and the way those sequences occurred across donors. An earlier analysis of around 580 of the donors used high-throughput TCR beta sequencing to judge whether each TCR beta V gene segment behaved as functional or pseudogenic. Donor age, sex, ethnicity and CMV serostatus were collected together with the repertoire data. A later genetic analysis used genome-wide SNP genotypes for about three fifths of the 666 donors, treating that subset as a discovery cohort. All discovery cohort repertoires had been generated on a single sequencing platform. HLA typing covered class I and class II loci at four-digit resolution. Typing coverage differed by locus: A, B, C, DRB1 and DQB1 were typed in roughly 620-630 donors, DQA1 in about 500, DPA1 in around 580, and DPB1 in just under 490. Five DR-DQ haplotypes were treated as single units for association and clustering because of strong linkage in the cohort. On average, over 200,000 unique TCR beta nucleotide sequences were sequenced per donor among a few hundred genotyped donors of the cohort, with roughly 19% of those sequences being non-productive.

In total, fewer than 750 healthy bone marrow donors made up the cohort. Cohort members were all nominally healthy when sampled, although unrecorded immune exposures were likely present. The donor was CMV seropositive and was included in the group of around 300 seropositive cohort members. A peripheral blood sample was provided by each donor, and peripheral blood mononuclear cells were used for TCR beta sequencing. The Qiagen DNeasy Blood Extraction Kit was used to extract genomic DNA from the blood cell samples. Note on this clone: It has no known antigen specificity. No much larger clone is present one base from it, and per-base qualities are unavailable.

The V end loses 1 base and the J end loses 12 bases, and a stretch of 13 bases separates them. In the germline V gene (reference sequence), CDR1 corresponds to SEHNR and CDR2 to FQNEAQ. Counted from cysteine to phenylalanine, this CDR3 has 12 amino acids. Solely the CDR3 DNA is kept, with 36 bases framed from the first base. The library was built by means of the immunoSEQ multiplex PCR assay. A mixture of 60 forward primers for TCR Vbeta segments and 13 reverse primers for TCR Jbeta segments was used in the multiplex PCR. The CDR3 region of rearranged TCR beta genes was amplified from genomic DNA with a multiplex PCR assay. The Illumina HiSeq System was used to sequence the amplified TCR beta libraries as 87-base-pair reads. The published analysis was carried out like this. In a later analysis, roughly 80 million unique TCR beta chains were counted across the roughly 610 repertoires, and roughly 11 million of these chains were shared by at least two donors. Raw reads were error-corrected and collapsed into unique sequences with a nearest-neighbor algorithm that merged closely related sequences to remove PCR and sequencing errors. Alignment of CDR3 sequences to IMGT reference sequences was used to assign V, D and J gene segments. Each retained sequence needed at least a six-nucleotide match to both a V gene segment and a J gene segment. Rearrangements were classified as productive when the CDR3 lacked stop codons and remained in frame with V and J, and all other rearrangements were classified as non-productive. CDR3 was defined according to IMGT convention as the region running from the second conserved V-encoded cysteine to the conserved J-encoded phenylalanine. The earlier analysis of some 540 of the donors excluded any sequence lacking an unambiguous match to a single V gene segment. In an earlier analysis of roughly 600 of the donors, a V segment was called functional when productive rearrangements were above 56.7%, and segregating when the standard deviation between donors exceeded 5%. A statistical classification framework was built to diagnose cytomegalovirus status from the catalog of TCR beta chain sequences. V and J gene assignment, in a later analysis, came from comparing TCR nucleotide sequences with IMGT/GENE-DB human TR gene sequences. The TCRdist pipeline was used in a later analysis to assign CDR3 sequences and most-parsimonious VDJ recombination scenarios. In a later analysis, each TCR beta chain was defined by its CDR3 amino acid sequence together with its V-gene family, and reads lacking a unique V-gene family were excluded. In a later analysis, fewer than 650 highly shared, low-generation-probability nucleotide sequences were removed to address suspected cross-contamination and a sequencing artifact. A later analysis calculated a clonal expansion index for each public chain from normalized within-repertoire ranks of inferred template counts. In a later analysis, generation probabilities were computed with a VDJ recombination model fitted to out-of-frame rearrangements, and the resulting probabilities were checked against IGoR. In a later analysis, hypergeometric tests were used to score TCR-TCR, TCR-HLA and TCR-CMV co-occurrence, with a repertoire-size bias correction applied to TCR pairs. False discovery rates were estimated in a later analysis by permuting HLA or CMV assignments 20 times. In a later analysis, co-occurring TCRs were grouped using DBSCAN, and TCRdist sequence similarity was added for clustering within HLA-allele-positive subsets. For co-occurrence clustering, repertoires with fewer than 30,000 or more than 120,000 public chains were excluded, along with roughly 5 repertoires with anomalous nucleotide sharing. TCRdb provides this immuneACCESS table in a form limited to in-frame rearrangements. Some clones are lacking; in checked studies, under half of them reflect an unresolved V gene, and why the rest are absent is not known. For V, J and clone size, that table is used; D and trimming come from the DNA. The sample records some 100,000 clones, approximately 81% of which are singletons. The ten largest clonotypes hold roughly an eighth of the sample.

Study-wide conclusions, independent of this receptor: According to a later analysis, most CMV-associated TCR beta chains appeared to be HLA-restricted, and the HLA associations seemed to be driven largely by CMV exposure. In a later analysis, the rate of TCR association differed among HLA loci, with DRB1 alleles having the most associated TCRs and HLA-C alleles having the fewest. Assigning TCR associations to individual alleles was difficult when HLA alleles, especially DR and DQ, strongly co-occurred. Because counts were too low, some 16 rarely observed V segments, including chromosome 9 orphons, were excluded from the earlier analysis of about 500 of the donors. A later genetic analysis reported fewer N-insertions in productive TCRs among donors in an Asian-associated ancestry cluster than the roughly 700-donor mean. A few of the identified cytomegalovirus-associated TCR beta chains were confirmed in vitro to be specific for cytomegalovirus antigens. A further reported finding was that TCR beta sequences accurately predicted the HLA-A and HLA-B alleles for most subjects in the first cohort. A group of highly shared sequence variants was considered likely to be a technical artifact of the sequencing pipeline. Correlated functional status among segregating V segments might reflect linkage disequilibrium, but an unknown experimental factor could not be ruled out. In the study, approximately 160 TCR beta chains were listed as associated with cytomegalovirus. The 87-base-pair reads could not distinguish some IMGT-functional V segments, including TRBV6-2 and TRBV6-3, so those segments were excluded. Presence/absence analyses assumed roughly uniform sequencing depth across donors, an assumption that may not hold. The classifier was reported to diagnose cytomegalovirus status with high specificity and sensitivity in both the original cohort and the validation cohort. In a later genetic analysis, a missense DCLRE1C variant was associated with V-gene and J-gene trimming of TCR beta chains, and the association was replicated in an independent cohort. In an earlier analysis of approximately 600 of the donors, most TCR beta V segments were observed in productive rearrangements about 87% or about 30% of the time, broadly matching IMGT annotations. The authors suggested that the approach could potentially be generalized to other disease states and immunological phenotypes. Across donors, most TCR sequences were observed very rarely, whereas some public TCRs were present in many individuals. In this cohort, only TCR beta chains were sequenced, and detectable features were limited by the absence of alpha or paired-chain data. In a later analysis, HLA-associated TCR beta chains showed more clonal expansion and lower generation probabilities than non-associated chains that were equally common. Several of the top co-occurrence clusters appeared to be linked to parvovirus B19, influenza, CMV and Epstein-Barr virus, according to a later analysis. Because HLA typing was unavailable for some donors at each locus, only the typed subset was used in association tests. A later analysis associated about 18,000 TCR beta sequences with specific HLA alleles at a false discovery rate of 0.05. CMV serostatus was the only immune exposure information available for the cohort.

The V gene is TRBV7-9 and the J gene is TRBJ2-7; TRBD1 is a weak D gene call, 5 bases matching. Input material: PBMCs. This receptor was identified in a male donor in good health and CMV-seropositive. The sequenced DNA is TGTGCCAGCAGCTTAGTCTCGCAGGGTTGGTACTTC. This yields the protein CASSLVSQGWYF.